What follows are 5 T cell receptor beta chains derived from one specimen sequenced in a study of T cells after yellow fever vaccination. In TCRdb, the 5' RACE reads were re-called with MiXCR into one record per CDR3 protein. The sample lists hundreds of thousands of distinct CDR3 sequences, approximately 13% occurring once. The sample here was PBMCs, taken on the day of the yellow fever booster vaccination. Receptor source: a young man who received the YFV17D yellow fever vaccine.

The J gene is TRBJ2-3, the V gene TRBV20-1; TRBD2 agrees at 12 bases. The CDR3 consists of 16 residues. The V and J ends lost 1 base and 2 bases, in that order; junction bases with no gene match: 4. Germline CDR1 DFQATT, CDR2 SNEGSKA (reference sequence). The CDR3 nucleotides read TGCAGTGCTAGAGCTAGCGGGAGGGCCCTCACAGATACGCAGTATTTT. Amino acids: CSARASGRALTDTQYF.

This clonotype was seen more than once but under ten times. The rearrangement uses TRBV7-9 and TRBJ2-7, with 7 bases lining up with TRBD2. Trimming at V came to 7 bases and at J to 0 bases, leaving 3 bases not matched to a gene. The CDR3 spans 13 residues. Germline assignment: CDR1 SEHNR and CDR2 FQNEAQ (reference sequence). CDR3 amino acids: CASIGEGSYEQYF. CDR3 bases: TGTGCCAGCATCGGGGAGGGCTCCTACGAGCAGTACTTC.

The chain recombines TRBV10-3 with TRBJ2-3, with 7 positions matching TRBD1. J was trimmed by 1 base and V by 10 bases; bases with no gene match: 5. This CDR3 contains 13 residues. In germline, CDR1 is ENHRY, CDR2 SYGVKD. CDR3 region: CATQGQGTDTQYF. CDR3 nucleotides: TGTGCCACACAGGGGCAAGGCACAGATACGCAGTATTTT.

The chain has TRBV11-2 and TRBJ2-7, with 12 bases fitting TRBD2. Trimming at V came to 5 bases and at J to 3 bases, leaving 14 bases not matched to a gene. The CDR3 length is 18 residues. Germline V gene lookup returns CDR1 SGHAT and CDR2 FQNNGV. In DNA, the CDR3 is TGTGCCAGCAGCCCCAGGGCTAGCGGGAGGGCCGGAGTCTACGAGCAGTACTTC. Translating it yields CASSPRASGRAGVYEQYF.

The chain has TRBV12-3 or TRBV12-4 and TRBJ2-1, with 7 bases matching TRBD1. Trimming at V came to 4 bases and at J to 6 bases, leaving 3 bases not matched to a gene. The CDR3 totals 13 residues. CDR3 amino acids: CASSYHRGNEQFF. CDR3 bases: TGTGCCAGCAGTTACCACAGGGGCAATGAGCAGTTCTTC.